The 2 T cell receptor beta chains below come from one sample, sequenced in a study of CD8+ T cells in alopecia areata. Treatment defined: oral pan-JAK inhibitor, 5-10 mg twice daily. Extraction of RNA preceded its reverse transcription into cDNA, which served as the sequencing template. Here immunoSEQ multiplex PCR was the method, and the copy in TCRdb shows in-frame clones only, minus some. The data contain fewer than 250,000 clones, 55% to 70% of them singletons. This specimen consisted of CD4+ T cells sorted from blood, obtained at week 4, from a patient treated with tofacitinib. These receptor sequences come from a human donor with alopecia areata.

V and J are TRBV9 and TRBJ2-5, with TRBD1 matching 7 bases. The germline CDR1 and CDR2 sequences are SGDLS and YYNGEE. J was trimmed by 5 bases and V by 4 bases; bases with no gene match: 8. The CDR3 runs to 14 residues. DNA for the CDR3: TGTGCCAGCAGCCTCAGAGGGGGCAAGGAGACCCAGTACTTC. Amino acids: CASSLRGGKETQYF.

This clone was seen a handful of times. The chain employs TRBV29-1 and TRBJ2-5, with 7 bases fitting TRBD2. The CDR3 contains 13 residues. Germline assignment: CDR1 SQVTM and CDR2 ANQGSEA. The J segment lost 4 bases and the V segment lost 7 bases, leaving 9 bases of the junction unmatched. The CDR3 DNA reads TGCAGCGCCTCTGGGCGGGGGTCAGAGACCCAGTACTTC. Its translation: CSASGRGSETQYF.